The entry below gives a single T cell receptor beta chain sequence along with its context. Its antigen is not known. With 5 bases removed from V and 4 bases from J, the gap between germline ends came to 11 bases. This CDR3 contains 13 residues. Germline V gene lookup returns CDR1 KGHSH and CDR2 LQKENI. The sample belongs to a study of T cell responses to AZD1222 COVID-19 vaccine. Study in general: Investigators merged groups given second doses at roughly 4 or roughly 12 weeks. Regarding the study as a whole: It was only after the peak T cell response that any repertoires were sampled. White British people made up most donors, females outnumbered males, and clonal diversity was possibly underestimated. Recipients of AZD1222 seropositive at baseline numbered only 5 or 6.

Libraries were prepared by immunoSEQ multiplex PCR; TCRdb keeps only in-frame clonotypes and omits some of them. The table shows about 160,000 clones, with 88% occurring only once. The sequences come from peripheral blood, collected on day 0 of AZD1222 vaccination. The chain joins TRBV18 to TRBJ1-1; a weak D match, TRBD1 (6 bases). The receptor's source is an adult in good health. CDR3 loop: CASSSGVGTEAFF. The CDR3 nucleotides read TGTGCCAGCTCATCAGGGGTGGGCACTGAAGCTTTCTTT.